One sample yielded the 2 T cell receptor beta chains listed below, sequenced in a study of cytomegalovirus exposure and HLA in healthy donors (dated by TCRdb to the late 2010s). The library was generated by the immunoSEQ multiplex PCR assay. A mixture of 60 forward primers for TCR Vbeta segments and 13 reverse primers for TCR Jbeta segments was used in the multiplex PCR. TCRdb's version of the immuneACCESS table is confined to in-frame rearrangements and falls short of the full clone set. An unresolved V gene accounts for under half of the shortfall where checked; the remainder is of unknown origin. The table of this sample itemizes some 55,000 clones. The biggest ten clones account for roughly 7% of the sample. What was sequenced was PBMCs. The receptors shown here come from a woman aged 40 to 49 in good health and CMV-seronegative.

This chain uses TRBV5-6 with TRBJ1-4; D unclear. The CDR3 totals 18 residues. Germline lookup yields CDR1 SGHDT and CDR2 YYEEEE. V dropped 0 bases and J dropped 6 bases, with 21 bases sitting between them. This CDR3 reads CASSLARFAGGKDEKLFF. CDR3 coding DNA: TGTGCCAGCAGCTTGGCTCGGTTTGCGGGAGGAAAAGATGAAAAACTGTTTTTT.

Written as DNA, the CDR3 is TGTGCCACCAGCCCATACAGGGGGGAGACTGAAGCTTTCTTT. Its protein is CATSPYRGETEAFF. The genes are TRBV15 and TRBJ1-1; 8 bases line up with TRBD1. The CDR3 spans 14 residues. The V segment lost 5 bases and the J segment 5 bases; nucleotides outside the gene matches: 7. The V gene's germline CDR1 is LNHNV and CDR2 YYDKDF (reference sequence).